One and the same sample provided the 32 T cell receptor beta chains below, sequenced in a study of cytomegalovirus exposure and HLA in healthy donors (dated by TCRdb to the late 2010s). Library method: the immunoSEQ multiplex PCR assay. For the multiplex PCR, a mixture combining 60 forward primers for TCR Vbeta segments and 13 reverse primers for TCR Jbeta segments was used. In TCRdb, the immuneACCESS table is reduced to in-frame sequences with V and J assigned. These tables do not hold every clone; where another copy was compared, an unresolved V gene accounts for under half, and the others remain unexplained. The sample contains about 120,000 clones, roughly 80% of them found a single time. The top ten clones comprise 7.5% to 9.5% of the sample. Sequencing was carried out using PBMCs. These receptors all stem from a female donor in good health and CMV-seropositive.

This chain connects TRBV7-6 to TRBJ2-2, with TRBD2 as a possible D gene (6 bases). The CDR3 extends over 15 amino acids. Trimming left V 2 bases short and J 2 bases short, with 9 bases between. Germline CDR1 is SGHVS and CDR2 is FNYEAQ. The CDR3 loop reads CASSLRGINTGELFF. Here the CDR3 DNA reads TGTGCCAGCAGCTTACGGGGGATCAACACCGGGGAGCTGTTTTTT. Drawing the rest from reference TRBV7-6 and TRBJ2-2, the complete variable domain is GAGVSQSPRYKVTKRGQDVALRCDPISGHVSLYWYRQALGQGPEFLTYFNYEAQQDKSGLPNDRFSAERPEGSISTLTIQRTEQRDSAMYRCASSLRGINTGELFFGEGSRLTVL.

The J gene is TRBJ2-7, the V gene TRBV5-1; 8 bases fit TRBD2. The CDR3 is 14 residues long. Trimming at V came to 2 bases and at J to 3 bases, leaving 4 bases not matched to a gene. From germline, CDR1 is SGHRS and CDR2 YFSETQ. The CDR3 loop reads CASSFSGTRYEQYF. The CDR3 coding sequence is TGCGCCAGCAGCTTTAGCGGGACACGCTACGAGCAGTACTTC.

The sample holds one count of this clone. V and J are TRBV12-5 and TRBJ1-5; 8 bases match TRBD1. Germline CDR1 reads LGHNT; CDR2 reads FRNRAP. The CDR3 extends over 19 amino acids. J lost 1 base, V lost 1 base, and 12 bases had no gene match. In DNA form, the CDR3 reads TGTGCTAGTGGTTTGGCGATTCTACAGGGGGTGTCCAGCAATCAGCCCCAGCATTTT. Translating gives CASGLAILQGVSSNQPQHF.

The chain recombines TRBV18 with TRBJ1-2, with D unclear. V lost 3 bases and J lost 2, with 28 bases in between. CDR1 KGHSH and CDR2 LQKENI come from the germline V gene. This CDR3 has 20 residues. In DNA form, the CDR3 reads TGTGCCAGCTCACCTTCTTTGGTTTCTGGGAGAGGAGGTCTAAACTATGGCTACACCTTC. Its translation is CASSPSLVSGRGGLNYGYTF.

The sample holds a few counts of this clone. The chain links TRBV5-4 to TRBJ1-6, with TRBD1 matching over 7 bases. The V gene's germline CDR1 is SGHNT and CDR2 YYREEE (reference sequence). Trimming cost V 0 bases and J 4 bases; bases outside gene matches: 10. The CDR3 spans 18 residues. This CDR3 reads CASSLGLSGQPYNSPLHF. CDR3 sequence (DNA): TGTGCCAGCAGCTTGGGTCTGTCGGGACAGCCTTATAATTCACCCCTCCACTTT.

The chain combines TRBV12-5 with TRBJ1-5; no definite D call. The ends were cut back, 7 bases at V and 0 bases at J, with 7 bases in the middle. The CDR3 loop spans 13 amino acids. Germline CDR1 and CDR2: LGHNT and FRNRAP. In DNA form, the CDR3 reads TGTGCTAGTGCCCCGTATAGCAATCAGCCCCAGCATTTT. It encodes CASAPYSNQPQHF.

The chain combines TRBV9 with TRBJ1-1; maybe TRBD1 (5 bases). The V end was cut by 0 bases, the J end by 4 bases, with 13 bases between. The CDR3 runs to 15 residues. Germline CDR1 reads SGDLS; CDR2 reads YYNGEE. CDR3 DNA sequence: TGTGCCAGCAGCGTAGGACTCCAACAGGTCACTGAAGCTTTCTTT. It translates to CASSVGLQQVTEAFF.

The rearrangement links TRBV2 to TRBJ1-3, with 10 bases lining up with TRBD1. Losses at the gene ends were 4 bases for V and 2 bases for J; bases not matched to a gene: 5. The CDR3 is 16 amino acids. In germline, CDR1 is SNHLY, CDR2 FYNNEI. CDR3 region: CASSGDRGTTGNTIYF. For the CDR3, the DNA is TGTGCCAGCAGTGGGGACAGGGGTACGACTGGAAACACCATATATTTT.

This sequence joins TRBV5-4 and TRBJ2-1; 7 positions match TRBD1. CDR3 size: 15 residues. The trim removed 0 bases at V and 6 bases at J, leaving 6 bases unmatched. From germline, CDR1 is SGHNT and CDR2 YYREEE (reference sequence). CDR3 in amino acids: CASSLGQGSINEQFF. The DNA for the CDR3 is TGTGCCAGCAGCTTGGGACAGGGCAGCATCAATGAGCAGTTCTTC. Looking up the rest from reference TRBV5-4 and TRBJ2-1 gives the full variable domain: ETGVTQSPTHLIKTRGQQVTLRCSSQSGHNTVSWYQQALGQGPQFIFQYYREEENGRGNFPPRFSGLQFPNYSSELNVNALELDDSALYLCASSLGQGSINEQFFGPGTRLTVL.

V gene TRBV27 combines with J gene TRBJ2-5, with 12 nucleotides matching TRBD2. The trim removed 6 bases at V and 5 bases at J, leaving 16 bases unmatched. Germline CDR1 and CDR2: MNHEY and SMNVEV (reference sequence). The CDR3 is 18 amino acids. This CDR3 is CASRRRGSSGGGAETQYF. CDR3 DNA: TGTGCCAGCAGGCGACGAGGTTCTAGCGGGGGGGGCGCTGAGACCCAGTACTTC.

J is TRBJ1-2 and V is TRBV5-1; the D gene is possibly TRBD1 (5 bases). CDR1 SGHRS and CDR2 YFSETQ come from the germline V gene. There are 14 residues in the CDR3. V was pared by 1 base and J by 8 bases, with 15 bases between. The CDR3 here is CASSLPGGRAGYTF. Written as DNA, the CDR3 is TGCGCCAGCAGCTTGCCGGGGGGAAGGGCGGGCTACACCTTC.

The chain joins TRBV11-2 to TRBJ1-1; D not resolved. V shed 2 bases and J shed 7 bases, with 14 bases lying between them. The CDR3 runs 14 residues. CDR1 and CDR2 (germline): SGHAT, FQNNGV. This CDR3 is CASSLKPGTGEAFF. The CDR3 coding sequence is TGTGCCAGCAGCTTAAAACCGGGAACCGGTGAAGCTTTCTTT. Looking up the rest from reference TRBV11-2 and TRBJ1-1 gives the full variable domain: EAGVAQSPRYKIIEKRQSVAFWCNPISGHATLYWYQQILGQGPKLLIQFQNNGVVDDSQLPKDRFSAERLKGVDSTLKIQPAKLEDSAVYLCASSLKPGTGEAFFGQGTRLTVV.

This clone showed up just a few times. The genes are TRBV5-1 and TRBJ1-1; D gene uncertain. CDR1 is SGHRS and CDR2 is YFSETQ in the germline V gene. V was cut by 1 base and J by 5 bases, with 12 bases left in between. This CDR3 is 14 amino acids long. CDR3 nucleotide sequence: TGCGCCAGCAGCTTGCTAGCCTCGGAGACTGAAGCTTTCTTT. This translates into CASSLLASETEAFF. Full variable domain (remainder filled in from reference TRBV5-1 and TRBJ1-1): KAGVTQTPRYLIKTRGQQVTLSCSPISGHRSVSWYQQTPGQGLQFLFEYFSETQRNKGNFPGRFSGRQFSNSRSEMNVSTLELGDSALYLCASSLLASETEAFFGQGTRLTVV.

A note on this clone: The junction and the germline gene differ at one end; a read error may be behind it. The CDR3, as DNA: TGTGCTAGCAGCCGATCCTACAGGAATGAGCAGTTCTTC. Protein: CASSRSYRNEQFF. This chain joins TRBV7-7 and TRBJ2-1; TRBD1 might be the D (5 bases). The length of the CDR3 is 13 residues. The germline V gene encodes CDR1 SSHAT and CDR2 FNYEAQ (reference sequence).

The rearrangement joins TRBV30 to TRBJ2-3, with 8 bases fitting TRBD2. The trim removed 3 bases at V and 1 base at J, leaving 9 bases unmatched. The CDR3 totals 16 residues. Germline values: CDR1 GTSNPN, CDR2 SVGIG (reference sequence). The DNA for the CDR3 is TGTGCCTGGAGCCTCCCGGGGGGGAGGGGCACAGATACGCAGTATTTT. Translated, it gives CAWSLPGGRGTDTQYF. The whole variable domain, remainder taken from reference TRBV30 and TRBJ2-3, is SQTIHQWPATLVQPVGSPLSLECTVEGTSNPNLYWYRQAAGRGLQLLFYSVGIGQISSEVPQNLSASRPQDRQFILSSKKLLLSDSGFYLCAWSLPGGRGTDTQYFGPGTRLTVL.

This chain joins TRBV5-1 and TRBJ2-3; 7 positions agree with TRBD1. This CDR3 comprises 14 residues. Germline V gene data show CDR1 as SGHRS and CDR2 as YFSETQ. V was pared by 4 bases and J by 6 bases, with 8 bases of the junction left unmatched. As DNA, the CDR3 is TGCGCCAGCAGCACCGGACAGGCCTGGGATACGCAGTATTTT. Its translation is CASSTGQAWDTQYF. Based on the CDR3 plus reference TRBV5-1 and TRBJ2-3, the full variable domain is KAGVTQTPRYLIKTRGQQVTLSCSPISGHRSVSWYQQTPGQGLQFLFEYFSETQRNKGNFPGRFSGRQFSNSRSEMNVSTLELGDSALYLCASSTGQAWDTQYFGPGTRLTVL.

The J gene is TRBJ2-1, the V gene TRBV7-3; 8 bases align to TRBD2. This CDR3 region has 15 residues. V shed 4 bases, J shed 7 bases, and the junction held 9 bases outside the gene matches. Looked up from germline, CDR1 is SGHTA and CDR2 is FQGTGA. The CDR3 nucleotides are TGTGCCAGCAGCTGGGATAGCGGGGACACGAATGAGCAGTTCTTC. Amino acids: CASSWDSGDTNEQFF.

The DNA of the CDR3 is TGTGCCAGCAGCTCCCAGGGCAATGAGCAGTTCTTC. Its protein product is CASSSQGNEQFF. The J gene is TRBJ2-1, the V gene TRBV5-4; D may be TRBD1 (5 bases). From germline, CDR1 is SGHNT and CDR2 YYREEE (reference sequence). The CDR3 consists of 12 residues. The V end lost 3 bases, the J end lost 6 bases, and 7 bases lay between the germline ends.

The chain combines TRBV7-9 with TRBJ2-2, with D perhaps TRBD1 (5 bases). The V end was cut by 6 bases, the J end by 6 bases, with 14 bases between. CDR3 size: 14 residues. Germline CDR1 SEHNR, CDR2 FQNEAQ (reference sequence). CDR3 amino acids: CASRWGNSAGELFF. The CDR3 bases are TGTGCCAGCAGGTGGGGCAACAGCGCCGGGGAGCTGTTTTTT.

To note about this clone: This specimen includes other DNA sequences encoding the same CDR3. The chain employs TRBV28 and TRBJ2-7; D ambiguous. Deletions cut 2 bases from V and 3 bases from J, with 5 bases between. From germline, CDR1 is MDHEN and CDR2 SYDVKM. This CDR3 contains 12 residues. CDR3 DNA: TGTGCCAGCAGTTTAGGCGGCTACGAGCAGTACTTC. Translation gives CASSLGGYEQYF.

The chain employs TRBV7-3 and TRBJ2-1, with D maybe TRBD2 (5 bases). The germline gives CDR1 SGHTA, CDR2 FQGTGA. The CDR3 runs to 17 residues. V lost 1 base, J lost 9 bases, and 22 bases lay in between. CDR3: CASSLNAPGSVPSEQFF. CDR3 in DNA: TGTGCCAGCAGCTTAAATGCCCCGGGGTCGGTTCCCTCTGAGCAGTTCTTC.

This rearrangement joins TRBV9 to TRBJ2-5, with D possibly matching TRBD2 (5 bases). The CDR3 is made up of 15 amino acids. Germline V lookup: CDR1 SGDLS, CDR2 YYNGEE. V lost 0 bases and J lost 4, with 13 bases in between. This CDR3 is CASSVGQIEGETQYF. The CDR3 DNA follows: TGTGCCAGCAGCGTAGGACAAATAGAGGGAGAGACCCAGTACTTC.

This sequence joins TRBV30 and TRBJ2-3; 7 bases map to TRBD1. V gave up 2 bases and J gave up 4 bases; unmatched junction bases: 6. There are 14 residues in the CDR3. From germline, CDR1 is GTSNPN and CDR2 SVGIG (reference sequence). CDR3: CAWSQTGTPDTQYF. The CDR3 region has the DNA TGTGCCTGGAGTCAGACAGGGACCCCAGATACGCAGTATTTT.

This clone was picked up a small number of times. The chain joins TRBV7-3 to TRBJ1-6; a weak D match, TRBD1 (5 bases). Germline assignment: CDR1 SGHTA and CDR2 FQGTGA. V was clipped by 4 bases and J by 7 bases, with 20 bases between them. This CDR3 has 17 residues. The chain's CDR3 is CASSSRRGDPANSPLHF. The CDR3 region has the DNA TGTGCCAGCAGCTCTCGTAGGGGCGACCCCGCGAATTCACCCCTCCACTTT.

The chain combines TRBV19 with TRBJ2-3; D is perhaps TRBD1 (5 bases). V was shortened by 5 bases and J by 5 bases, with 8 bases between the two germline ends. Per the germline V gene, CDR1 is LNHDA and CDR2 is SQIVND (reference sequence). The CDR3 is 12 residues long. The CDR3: CASSDQGDTQYF. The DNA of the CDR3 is TGTGCCAGTAGTGACCAGGGAGATACGCAGTATTTT.

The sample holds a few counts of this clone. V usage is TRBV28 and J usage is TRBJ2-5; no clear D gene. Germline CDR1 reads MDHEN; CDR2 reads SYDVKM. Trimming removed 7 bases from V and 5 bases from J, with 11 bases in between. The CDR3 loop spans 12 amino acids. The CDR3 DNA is TGTGCCAGCATGTCAGTTGGCGAGACCCAGTACTTC. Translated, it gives CASMSVGETQYF.

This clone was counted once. The CDR3 here is CASSLRTVTDTQYF. CDR3 DNA sequence: TGTGCCAGCAGCCTACGGACAGTCACAGATACGCAGTATTTT. The rearrangement links TRBV6-5 to TRBJ2-3, with D possibly being TRBD1 (6 bases). The germline gives CDR1 MNHEY, CDR2 SVGAGI. The V end lost 6 bases, the J end lost 2 bases, and 12 bases lay between the germline ends. CDR3 length equals 14 residues.

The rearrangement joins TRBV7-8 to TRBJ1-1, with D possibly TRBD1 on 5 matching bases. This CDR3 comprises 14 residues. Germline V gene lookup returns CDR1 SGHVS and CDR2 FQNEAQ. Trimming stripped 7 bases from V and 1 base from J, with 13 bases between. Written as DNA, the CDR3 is TGTGCCAGCAACTGGGGCCCCGGGAACACTGAAGCTTTCTTT. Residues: CASNWGPGNTEAFF.

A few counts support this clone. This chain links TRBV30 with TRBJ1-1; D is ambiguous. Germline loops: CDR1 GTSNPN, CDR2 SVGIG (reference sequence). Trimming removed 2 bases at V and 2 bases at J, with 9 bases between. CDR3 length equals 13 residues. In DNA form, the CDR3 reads TGTGCCTGGAGTCCTGGTAGTAACACTGAAGCTTTCTTT. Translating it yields CAWSPGSNTEAFF. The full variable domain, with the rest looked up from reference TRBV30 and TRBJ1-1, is SQTIHQWPATLVQPVGSPLSLECTVEGTSNPNLYWYRQAAGRGLQLLFYSVGIGQISSEVPQNLSASRPQDRQFILSSKKLLLSDSGFYLCAWSPGSNTEAFFGQGTRLTVV.

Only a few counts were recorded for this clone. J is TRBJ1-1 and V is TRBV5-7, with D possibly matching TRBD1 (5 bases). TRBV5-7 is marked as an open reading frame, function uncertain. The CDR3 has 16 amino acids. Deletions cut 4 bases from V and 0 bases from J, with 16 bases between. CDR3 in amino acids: CASSGREGFMNTEAFF. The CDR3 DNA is TGTGCCAGCAGCGGGAGGGAGGGGTTTATGAACACTGAAGCTTTCTTT.

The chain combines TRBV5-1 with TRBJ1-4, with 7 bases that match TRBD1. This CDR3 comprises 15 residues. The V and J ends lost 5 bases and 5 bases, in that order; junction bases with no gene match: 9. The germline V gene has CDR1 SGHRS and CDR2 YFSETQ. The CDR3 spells CASRAQGGGNEKLFF. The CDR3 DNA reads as TGCGCCAGCAGGGCGCAGGGGGGCGGGAATGAAAAACTGTTTTTT.

The CDR3: CASSLDGAYNEQFF. In DNA form, the CDR3 reads TGTGCCAGCAGCTTAGACGGGGCCTACAATGAGCAGTTCTTC. V is TRBV7-9 and J is TRBJ2-1, with D tentatively TRBD2 (5 bases). Trimming pared 1 base from V and 2 bases from J, leaving 6 bases between. The CDR3 runs 14 residues. The germline V gene has CDR1 SEHNR and CDR2 FQNEAQ (reference sequence). The entire variable domain, with the rest obtained from reference TRBV7-9 and TRBJ2-1, is as follows: DTGVSQNPRHKITKRGQNVTFRCDPISEHNRLYWYRQTLGQGPEFLTYFQNEAQLEKSRLLSDRFSAERPKGSFSTLEIQRTEQGDSAMYLCASSLDGAYNEQFFGPGTRLTVL.